This T cell receptor beta chain comes out of a study of CD8 T cells in ankylosing spondylitis. Study-level points and caveats: Ankylosing spondylitis blood appeared to carry a characteristic TCR beta motif of roughly eight highly homologous variants. Clones tied to disease were said to be significantly enriched in matched ankylosing spondylitis synovial fluid. Disease-associated clones were CD8+ and fairly uncommon in peripheral blood.

V dropped 10 bases and J dropped 0; count of bases not matched to a gene: 3. The CDR3 length is 13 residues. CDR1 is MNHNY, CDR2 SVGAGI, per germline (reference sequence). Remarks on this clonotype: The antigen remains undetermined.

Each TCR beta library was made by quantitative 5'-RACE that incorporated molecular barcodes. TCRdb redid the calling of the 5' RACE reads with MiXCR, one entry per CDR3 protein. The sample records under 950,000 distinct CDR3 sequences, around 20% being singletons. This receptor was identified in a male donor with ankylosing spondylitis. Sequenced sample: blood, either unsorted or a sorted T cell fraction (not recorded which). J is TRBJ1-5 and V is TRBV6-6; 7 nucleotides align to TRBD1. The CDR3 DNA sequence: TGTGCCACCAGGGGGTATAGCAATCAGCCCCAGCATTTT. Translated: CATRGYSNQPQHF.